One and the same sample provided the 6 T cell receptor beta chains below, sequenced in a study of blood T cells in healthy people across ages. Primers used in a second PCR of roughly 6 to 12 cycles were a sample-barcoded 5' primer and a J-beta primer mix. Using its own MiXCR run on the 5' RACE reads, TCRdb lists one record per CDR3 protein. The sample carries fewer than 2,000,000 distinct CDR3 sequences, about 39% recorded once. The specimen was blood. These receptors were collected from a human donor in good health.

The gene calls are TRBV6-5 and TRBJ2-3; 10 bases match TRBD1. CDR3 size: 19 residues. CDR1 and CDR2 (germline): MNHEY, SVGAGI. Trimming removed 6 bases from V and 2 bases from J; junction bases left unmatched: 17. Here the CDR3 reads CASSSSDRGLRRNTDTQYF. In nucleotides, the CDR3 is TGTGCCAGCAGCTCCTCCGACAGGGGGCTCCGCCGTAACACAGATACGCAGTATTTT.

This clonotype has a handful of counts. CDR3 nucleotides: TGTGCTAGTGGTGCCGGGCCGGTTAGACCCTTCAATGAGCAGTTCTTC. Translation: CASGAGPVRPFNEQFF. The genes are TRBV12-5 and TRBJ2-1; D is ambiguous. Germline V gives CDR1 LGHNT, CDR2 FRNRAP. V was pared by 5 bases and J by 6 bases, with 20 bases between. There are 16 residues in the CDR3.

The gene calls are TRBV10-3 and TRBJ1-1; the match to TRBD1 covers 7 bases. The CDR3 covers 13 residues. Germline V gives CDR1 ENHRY, CDR2 SYGVKD. The V segment lost 6 bases and the J segment 0 bases; nucleotides outside the gene matches: 1. CDR3 in DNA: TGTGCCATCAGGGGACAGATGAACACTGAAGCTTTCTTT. Protein product: CAIRGQMNTEAFF.

This clonotype was counted only a few times. The V and J genes are TRBV6-5 and TRBJ1-2; D uncertain. V lost 5 bases and J 2 bases, leaving 12 bases between the germline ends. CDR1 MNHEY and CDR2 SVGAGI come from the germline V gene. The CDR3 runs to 14 residues. CDR3 coding DNA: TGTGCCAGCAGTCGTCCGAGCGGAAACTATGGCTACACCTTC. Amino acids: CASSRPSGNYGYTF.

The V and J genes are TRBV6-6 and TRBJ1-5, with 9 bases matching TRBD1. CDR3 length equals 15 residues. Germline V gene lookup returns CDR1 MNHNY and CDR2 SVGAGI (reference sequence). V shed 6 bases and J 7 bases; nucleotides not matched to a gene: 10. In nucleotides, the CDR3 is TGTGCCAGCAGAAGTGGACAGGGGTCGGGGCAGCCCCAGCATTTT. This gives the protein CASRSGQGSGQPQHF.

The table lists this clonotype with a few counts. The chain links TRBV28 to TRBJ2-5, with D tentatively TRBD1 (6 bases). TRBJ2-7 explains the end of the DNA better; the J call may be wrong. Germline loops: CDR1 MDHEN, CDR2 SYDVKM. The CDR3 spans 14 residues. The CDR3 DNA reads as TGTGCCAGCAGTTTAACAACAGGGAACCACGAGCAGTACTTC. As protein: CASSLTTGNHEQYF.